The 32 T cell receptor beta chains below were found in one sample sequenced in a study of early T cells in non-severe SARS-CoV-2 infection. TCRdb ran MiXCR on the 5' RACE reads and lists one entry per CDR3 protein. The sample holds 75,000 to 95,000 distinct CDR3 sequences, approximately 15% seen once. The sample consisted of whole blood, taken at baseline. These receptors all come from an adult who was a healthcare worker with PCR-confirmed SARS-CoV-2 infection or an uninfected control (not recorded which).

As regards this clonotype: Germline is not matched at one junction end, which may reflect a read error. J is TRBJ2-3 and V is TRBV7-2; D is unresolved. From germline, CDR1 is SGHTA and CDR2 FQGNSA. CDR3 size: 13 residues. Here the CDR3 reads CANSLGLRDTQYF. CDR3 DNA: TGTGCCAACAGCTTAGGCCTGAGGGATACGCAGTATTTT.

This clonotype has a handful of counts. The J gene is TRBJ2-7, the V gene TRBV28; D possibly uses TRBD1 or TRBD2 (6 bases each). Germline V CDR1 and CDR2: MDHEN, SYDVKM. CDR3 length: 16 residues. Deletions cut 6 bases from V and 6 bases from J, with 24 bases between. The CDR3 bases are TGTGCCAGCAGCACAAGTTGGCGGGACATCCCCTCCGAGCAGTACTTC. Translated: CASSTSWRDIPSEQYF.

The chain has TRBV20-1 and TRBJ2-7; 12 nucleotides agree with TRBD2. The V gene end was trimmed by 0 bases and the J gene end by 0 bases; junction bases not matched to a gene: 18. The length of the CDR3 is 21 residues. Looked up from germline, CDR1 is DFQATT and CDR2 is SNEGSKA (reference sequence). The CDR3 here is CSARDTLGLAGQRGSSYEQYF. As DNA, the CDR3 is TGCAGTGCTAGAGATACACTGGGACTAGCGGGCCAGAGGGGTAGCTCCTACGAGCAGTACTTC.

The V and J genes are TRBV5-4 and TRBJ2-5; a weak D match, TRBD1 (5 bases). There are 15 residues in the CDR3. CDR1 and CDR2 from the germline V gene are SGHNT and YYREEE (reference sequence). The V end was cut by 0 bases, the J end by 3 bases, with 12 bases between. As DNA, the CDR3 is TGTGCCAGCAGCTTGGGCGGCAGGGAAGAAGAGACCCAGTACTTC. Translation gives CASSLGGREEETQYF.

The chain is built from TRBV10-3 and TRBJ2-3; D is uncertain. V lost 3 bases to trimming and J lost 2 bases, with 3 bases between them. This CDR3 is built from 12 residues. Germline CDR1 reads ENHRY; CDR2 reads SYGVKD. CDR3 in amino acids: CAISDNTDTQYF. The CDR3 DNA follows: TGTGCCATCAGTGATAACACAGATACGCAGTATTTT.

This clonotype was detected a few times. This chain connects TRBV2 to TRBJ1-1; D is perhaps TRBD1 (5 bases). The CDR3 has 11 residues. V was shortened by 6 bases and J by 10 bases, with 12 bases between the two germline ends. Germline CDR1 SNHLY, CDR2 FYNNEI. The CDR3, as DNA: TGTGCCAGCAGCGAGTCCACAGGAGCTTTCTTT. It is translated as CASSESTGAFF.

The V and J genes are TRBV12-3 or TRBV12-4 and TRBJ2-5; 13 bases align to TRBD2. CDR3 length: 16 residues. Trimming removed 5 bases from V and 3 bases from J; junction bases left unmatched: 6. DNA of the CDR3: TGTGCCAGCAGTACCGGACTAGCGGGAGAAAAAGAGACCCAGTACTTC. The encoded protein is CASSTGLAGEKETQYF.

This clonotype was observed a handful of times. The chain combines TRBV6-2 or TRBV6-3 with TRBJ1-5; D is undetermined. The CDR3 is 15 residues long. CDR1 is MNHEY and CDR2 is SVGEGT in the germline V gene. Trimming shortened V by 5 bases and J by 5 bases, and 16 bases separated the two germline ends. DNA of the CDR3: TGTGCCAGCAGTCAAACGGCCGATAGAGATCAGCCCCAGCATTTT. It encodes CASSQTADRDQPQHF.

This clonotype came up a few times. The chain is built from TRBV4-1 and TRBJ1-3; D is unclear. CDR3 size: 15 residues. Germline V gives CDR1 MGHRA, CDR2 YSYEKL. Trimming cost V 2 bases and J 0 bases, with 8 bases left between them. Here the CDR3 DNA reads TGCGCCAGCAGCCAAATCTCCCTCTCTGGAAACACCATATATTTT. This encodes CASSQISLSGNTIYF.

This clonotype was detected only a few times. The chain uses TRBV5-4 and TRBJ1-6; D is unclear. Germline V gene lookup returns CDR1 SGHNT and CDR2 YYREEE (reference sequence). The CDR3 spans 12 residues. V gave up 2 bases and J gave up 6 bases, with 3 bases separating them. This CDR3 is CASSFSNSPLHF. DNA of the CDR3: TGTGCCAGCAGCTTCAGTAATTCACCCCTCCACTTT.

In this sample, this clonotype turned up a few times. The CDR3, as DNA: TGTGCCAGCAGCTTAGCCCGCGGGACTAGCAGCCATGAGCAGTTCTTC. Translation gives CASSLARGTSSHEQFF. The gene calls are TRBV11-3 and TRBJ2-1, with 9 nucleotides matching TRBD2. V lost 1 base to trimming and J lost 8 bases; unmatched junction nucleotides: 9. The CDR3 contains 16 residues. The germline V gene encodes CDR1 SGHNT and CDR2 YENEEA.

This clonotype was recorded a few times. The J gene is TRBJ1-3, the V gene TRBV11-2, with a tentative D call TRBD1 (6 bases). CDR3 length equals 14 residues. V lost 1 base to trimming and J lost 4 bases, with 8 bases between them. The V gene's germline CDR1 is SGHAT and CDR2 FQNNGV. The chain's CDR3 is CASSLGGPGNTIYF. CDR3 nucleotide sequence: TGTGCCAGCAGCTTAGGGGGGCCCGGAAACACCATATATTTT.

This clonotype was observed once. The chain has TRBV30 and TRBJ1-5, with 7 bases matching TRBD1. CDR3 size: 12 residues. CDR1 and CDR2 from the germline V gene are GTSNPN and SVGIG (reference sequence). The trim removed 2 bases at V and 6 bases at J, leaving 1 base unmatched. CDR3 amino acids: CAWSRQGQPQHF. CDR3 coding DNA: TGTGCCTGGAGTCGACAGGGTCAGCCCCAGCATTTT.

V and J are TRBV12-3 or TRBV12-4 and TRBJ2-7; no clear D gene. The CDR3 length is 11 residues. The V end was cut by 10 bases, the J end by 1 base, with 8 bases between. CDR3 in DNA: TGTGCCATTGGTAATTCCTACGAGCAGTACTTC. As protein: CAIGNSYEQYF.

This clonotype was seen more than once but under ten times. This rearrangement joins TRBV3-1 to TRBJ2-7; D unresolved. With 1 base removed from V and 2 bases from J, the gap between germline ends came to 21 bases. From germline, CDR1 is LGHDT and CDR2 YNNKEL (reference sequence). This CDR3 has 18 amino acids. The CDR3 bases are TGTGCCAGCAGCCAAGTAATTTCCATGGACCGGCCAACCTACGAGCAGTACTTC. This gives the protein CASSQVISMDRPTYEQYF.

This chain links TRBV7-6 with TRBJ2-1; D possibly corresponds to TRBD1 (5 bases). This CDR3 is 17 amino acids long. Between the trimmed V and J ends, which lost 0 bases and 6 bases, there was a span of 18 bases. From germline, CDR1 is SGHVS and CDR2 FNYEAQ. The CDR3 here is CASSLAFGATSGNEQFF. As DNA, the CDR3 is TGTGCCAGCAGCTTAGCTTTTGGGGCGACGTCAGGCAATGAGCAGTTCTTC.

A few counts support this clonotype. V usage is TRBV5-5 and J usage is TRBJ2-3; 7 bases line up with TRBD1. Germline CDR1 and CDR2: SGHKS and YYEKEE (reference sequence). This CDR3 region has 17 residues. The V gene end was trimmed by 4 bases and the J gene end by 8 bases; junction bases not matched to a gene: 19. The CDR3 spells CASSTTGTARGAPTQYF. In nucleotides, the CDR3 is TGTGCCAGCAGCACTACCGGGACAGCCCGTGGGGCCCCTACGCAGTATTTT.

The V call is TRBV2, the J call TRBJ2-5; D may be TRBD2 (6 bases). Trimming took off 7 bases at V and 4 bases at J, with 10 bases between the two ends. The CDR3 runs 12 residues. CDR1 is SNHLY, CDR2 FYNNEI, per germline. CDR3 amino acids: CASMRGLETQYF. CDR3 nucleotides: TGTGCCAGCATGCGGGGTTTAGAGACCCAGTACTTC. The full variable domain, with the rest looked up from reference TRBV2 and TRBJ2-5, is EPEVTQTPSHQVTQMGQEVILRCVPISNHLYFYWYRQILGQKVEFLVSFYNNEISEKSEIFDDQFSVERPDGSNFTLKIRSTKLEDSAMYFCASMRGLETQYFGPGTRLLVL.

This chain uses TRBV20-1 with TRBJ1-4; D gene unclear. The CDR3 consists of 13 residues. Germline-derived CDR1 and CDR2 are DFQATT and SNEGSKA (reference sequence). Trimming stripped 3 bases from V and 3 bases from J, with 8 bases between. CDR3 sequence reads: CSASRVANEKLFF. Written as DNA, the CDR3 is TGCAGTGCTAGTCGGGTGGCTAATGAAAAACTGTTTTTT.

This chain uses TRBV2 with TRBJ2-2; D is ambiguous. The CDR3 sequence is 15 residues long. Germline CDR1 and CDR2: SNHLY and FYNNEI. V shed 0 bases and J shed 6 bases, with 11 bases lying between them. The CDR3 DNA reads as TGTGCCAGCAGTGAAGCGAAAGGGTACGCCGGGGAGCTGTTTTTT. Translation: CASSEAKGYAGELFF.

The J gene is TRBJ2-1, the V gene TRBV12-3 or TRBV12-4; D possibly matches TRBD1 or TRBD2 (5 bases each). CDR3 length: 13 amino acids. With 3 bases removed from V and 8 bases from J, the gap between germline ends came to 11 bases. The CDR3 loop reads CASSFRGVDEQFF. The CDR3 coding sequence is TGTGCCAGCAGTTTCCGAGGGGTCGATGAGCAGTTCTTC.

This clonotype was detected only a few times. The V gene is TRBV15, the J gene TRBJ2-1; possibly TRBD2 for D (5 bases). Trimming left V 0 bases short and J 0 bases short, with 15 bases between. CDR3 length: 18 amino acids. Germline V gene data show CDR1 as LNHNV and CDR2 as YYDKDF (reference sequence). The CDR3 reads CATSRDIGAVLSYNEQFF. For the CDR3, the DNA is TGTGCCACCAGCAGAGATATAGGAGCGGTCCTCTCCTACAATGAGCAGTTCTTC.

The sample holds one count of this clonotype. The V gene is TRBV28, the J gene TRBJ2-5, with unresolved D. This CDR3 contains 14 residues. From germline, CDR1 is MDHEN and CDR2 SYDVKM. V was pared by 4 bases and J by 3 bases, with 12 bases between. CDR3 residues: CASSSTPGEETQYF. CDR3 nucleotides: TGTGCCAGCAGTTCCACTCCCGGCGAAGAGACCCAGTACTTC.

V gene TRBV9 combines with J gene TRBJ2-5, with D possibly TRBD2 on 6 matching bases. The V end was cut by 1 base, the J end by 5 bases, with 12 bases between. The CDR3 runs 14 residues. Germline CDR1 and CDR2: SGDLS and YYNGEE. The DNA for the CDR3 is TGTGCCAGCAGCGTAAACATCGGAGGGGAGACCCAGTACTTC. The encoded protein is CASSVNIGGETQYF.

The chain carries TRBV2 and TRBJ2-2; tentatively, D is TRBD2 (6 bases). This CDR3 is 12 amino acids long. V lost 1 base and J lost 11, with 8 bases in between. CDR1 is SNHLY and CDR2 is FYNNEI in the germline V gene. This chain's CDR3 is CASSEDSGELFF. The DNA for the CDR3 is TGTGCCAGCAGTGAAGATAGCGGAGAGCTGTTTTTT.

This clonotype was seen only a few times. The V call is TRBV4-2, the J call TRBJ2-7; 9 bases are a match to TRBD1. Germline CDR1 reads LGHNA; CDR2 reads YNFKEQ. The ends lost 3 bases at V and 4 bases at J; junction bases unmatched: 7. This CDR3 region has 15 residues. The CDR3 loop is CASSQAGTGQYEQYF. The CDR3 DNA is TGTGCCAGCAGCCAGGCGGGGACAGGGCAGTACGAGCAGTACTTC.

The table lists this clonotype with a few counts. The genes are TRBV7-8 and TRBJ1-1; D gene ambiguous. V lost 7 bases and J 6 bases, leaving 15 bases between the germline ends. The CDR3 has 13 amino acids. In germline, CDR1 is SGHVS, CDR2 FQNEAQ. The CDR3 bases are TGTGCCAGCACCGATGCGGGTTTGCCTGAAGCTTTCTTT. As protein: CASTDAGLPEAFF.

This clonotype turned up a few times. This rearrangement joins TRBV15 to TRBJ2-1; possibly TRBD2 for D (5 bases). The CDR3 runs 15 residues. The germline V gene encodes CDR1 LNHNV and CDR2 YYDKDF (reference sequence). V lost 3 bases, J lost 7 bases, and 16 bases lay in between. CDR3 loop: CATSRGEIRRNEQFF. DNA for the CDR3: TGTGCCACCAGCAGGGGAGAAATTCGGAGAAATGAGCAGTTCTTC.

The rearrangement joins TRBV7-2 to TRBJ2-1; D perhaps matches TRBD2 (5 bases). The V end lost 5 bases, the J end lost 8 bases, and 10 bases lay between the germline ends. Germline V gene sequence: CDR1 SGHTA, CDR2 FQGNSA. The CDR3 length is 12 residues. Here the CDR3 reads CASSPFSDEQFF. DNA for the CDR3: TGTGCCAGCAGCCCGTTTAGCGATGAGCAGTTCTTC. Drawing the rest from reference TRBV7-2 and TRBJ2-1, the complete variable domain is GAGVSQSPSNKVTEKGKDVELRCDPISGHTALYWYRQSLGQGLEFLIYFQGNSAPDKSGLPSDRFSAERTGGSVSTLTIQRTQQEDSAVYLCASSPFSDEQFFGPGTRLTVL.

This clonotype was seen at least ten times. The gene calls are TRBV28 and TRBJ2-7; D possibly corresponds to TRBD1 (5 bases). The V gene's germline CDR1 is MDHEN and CDR2 SYDVKM. Trimming removed 8 bases at V and 2 bases at J, with 16 bases between. The CDR3 sequence is 14 residues long. CDR3 sequence reads: CASRAGFYPYEQYF. The CDR3 nucleotides read TGTGCCAGCCGGGCAGGGTTTTACCCCTACGAGCAGTACTTC.

The table lists this clonotype with many counts. The chain joins TRBV27 to TRBJ2-7, with TRBD2 matching over 9 bases. After removal of 4 bases from V and 0 bases from J, the junction contained 4 bases not matched to a gene. The CDR3 covers 15 residues. Germline CDR1 MNHEY, CDR2 SMNVEV (reference sequence). The DNA for the CDR3 is TGTGCCAGCAGTTCACCACTAGCGGGCTCCTACGAGCAGTACTTC. It encodes CASSSPLAGSYEQYF.

The sample holds a few counts of this clonotype. This sequence joins TRBV5-6 and TRBJ2-7, with no clear D. Germline loops: CDR1 SGHDT, CDR2 YYEEEE. V was shortened by 2 bases and J by 4 bases, with 10 bases between the two germline ends. This CDR3 comprises 13 residues. CDR3 region: CASSFPETYEQYF. CDR3 nucleotide sequence: TGTGCCAGCAGCTTTCCGGAAACTTACGAGCAGTACTTC.